This TCR beta chain was profiled in a study of T-cell memory formation after mild COVID-19. At the level of the study: In these data, TCR clusters were largely donor specific. Study-wide points: Mainly CM and EM harbored the contracting CD4+ clones; mainly EMRA harbored the CD8+ ones. Among clones peaking at day 37 in the second wave, SARS-CoV-2 specificity remained unconfirmed.

Turning to this clonotype: What it binds is unknown.

TCRdb re-called the 5' RACE reads with MiXCR, one entry per CDR3 protein. The table lists under 200,000 distinct CDR3 sequences, roughly 28% of them singletons. Germline loops: CDR1 LGHNA, CDR2 YSLEER. This CDR3 has 16 amino acids. Deletions cut 0 bases from V and 4 bases from J, with 14 bases between. The V gene is TRBV4-3, the J gene TRBJ2-3; D unclear. The sample consisted of PBMCs or a T cell subset sorted from them (not recorded which). The TCR comes from an adult woman who had mild COVID-19 (a few samples of this study predate the infection). Cell type and time point are not known. CDR3: CASSQDGSGFPDTQYF. The CDR3 coding sequence is TGCGCCAGCAGCCAAGATGGTAGTGGGTTCCCAGATACGCAGTATTTT.